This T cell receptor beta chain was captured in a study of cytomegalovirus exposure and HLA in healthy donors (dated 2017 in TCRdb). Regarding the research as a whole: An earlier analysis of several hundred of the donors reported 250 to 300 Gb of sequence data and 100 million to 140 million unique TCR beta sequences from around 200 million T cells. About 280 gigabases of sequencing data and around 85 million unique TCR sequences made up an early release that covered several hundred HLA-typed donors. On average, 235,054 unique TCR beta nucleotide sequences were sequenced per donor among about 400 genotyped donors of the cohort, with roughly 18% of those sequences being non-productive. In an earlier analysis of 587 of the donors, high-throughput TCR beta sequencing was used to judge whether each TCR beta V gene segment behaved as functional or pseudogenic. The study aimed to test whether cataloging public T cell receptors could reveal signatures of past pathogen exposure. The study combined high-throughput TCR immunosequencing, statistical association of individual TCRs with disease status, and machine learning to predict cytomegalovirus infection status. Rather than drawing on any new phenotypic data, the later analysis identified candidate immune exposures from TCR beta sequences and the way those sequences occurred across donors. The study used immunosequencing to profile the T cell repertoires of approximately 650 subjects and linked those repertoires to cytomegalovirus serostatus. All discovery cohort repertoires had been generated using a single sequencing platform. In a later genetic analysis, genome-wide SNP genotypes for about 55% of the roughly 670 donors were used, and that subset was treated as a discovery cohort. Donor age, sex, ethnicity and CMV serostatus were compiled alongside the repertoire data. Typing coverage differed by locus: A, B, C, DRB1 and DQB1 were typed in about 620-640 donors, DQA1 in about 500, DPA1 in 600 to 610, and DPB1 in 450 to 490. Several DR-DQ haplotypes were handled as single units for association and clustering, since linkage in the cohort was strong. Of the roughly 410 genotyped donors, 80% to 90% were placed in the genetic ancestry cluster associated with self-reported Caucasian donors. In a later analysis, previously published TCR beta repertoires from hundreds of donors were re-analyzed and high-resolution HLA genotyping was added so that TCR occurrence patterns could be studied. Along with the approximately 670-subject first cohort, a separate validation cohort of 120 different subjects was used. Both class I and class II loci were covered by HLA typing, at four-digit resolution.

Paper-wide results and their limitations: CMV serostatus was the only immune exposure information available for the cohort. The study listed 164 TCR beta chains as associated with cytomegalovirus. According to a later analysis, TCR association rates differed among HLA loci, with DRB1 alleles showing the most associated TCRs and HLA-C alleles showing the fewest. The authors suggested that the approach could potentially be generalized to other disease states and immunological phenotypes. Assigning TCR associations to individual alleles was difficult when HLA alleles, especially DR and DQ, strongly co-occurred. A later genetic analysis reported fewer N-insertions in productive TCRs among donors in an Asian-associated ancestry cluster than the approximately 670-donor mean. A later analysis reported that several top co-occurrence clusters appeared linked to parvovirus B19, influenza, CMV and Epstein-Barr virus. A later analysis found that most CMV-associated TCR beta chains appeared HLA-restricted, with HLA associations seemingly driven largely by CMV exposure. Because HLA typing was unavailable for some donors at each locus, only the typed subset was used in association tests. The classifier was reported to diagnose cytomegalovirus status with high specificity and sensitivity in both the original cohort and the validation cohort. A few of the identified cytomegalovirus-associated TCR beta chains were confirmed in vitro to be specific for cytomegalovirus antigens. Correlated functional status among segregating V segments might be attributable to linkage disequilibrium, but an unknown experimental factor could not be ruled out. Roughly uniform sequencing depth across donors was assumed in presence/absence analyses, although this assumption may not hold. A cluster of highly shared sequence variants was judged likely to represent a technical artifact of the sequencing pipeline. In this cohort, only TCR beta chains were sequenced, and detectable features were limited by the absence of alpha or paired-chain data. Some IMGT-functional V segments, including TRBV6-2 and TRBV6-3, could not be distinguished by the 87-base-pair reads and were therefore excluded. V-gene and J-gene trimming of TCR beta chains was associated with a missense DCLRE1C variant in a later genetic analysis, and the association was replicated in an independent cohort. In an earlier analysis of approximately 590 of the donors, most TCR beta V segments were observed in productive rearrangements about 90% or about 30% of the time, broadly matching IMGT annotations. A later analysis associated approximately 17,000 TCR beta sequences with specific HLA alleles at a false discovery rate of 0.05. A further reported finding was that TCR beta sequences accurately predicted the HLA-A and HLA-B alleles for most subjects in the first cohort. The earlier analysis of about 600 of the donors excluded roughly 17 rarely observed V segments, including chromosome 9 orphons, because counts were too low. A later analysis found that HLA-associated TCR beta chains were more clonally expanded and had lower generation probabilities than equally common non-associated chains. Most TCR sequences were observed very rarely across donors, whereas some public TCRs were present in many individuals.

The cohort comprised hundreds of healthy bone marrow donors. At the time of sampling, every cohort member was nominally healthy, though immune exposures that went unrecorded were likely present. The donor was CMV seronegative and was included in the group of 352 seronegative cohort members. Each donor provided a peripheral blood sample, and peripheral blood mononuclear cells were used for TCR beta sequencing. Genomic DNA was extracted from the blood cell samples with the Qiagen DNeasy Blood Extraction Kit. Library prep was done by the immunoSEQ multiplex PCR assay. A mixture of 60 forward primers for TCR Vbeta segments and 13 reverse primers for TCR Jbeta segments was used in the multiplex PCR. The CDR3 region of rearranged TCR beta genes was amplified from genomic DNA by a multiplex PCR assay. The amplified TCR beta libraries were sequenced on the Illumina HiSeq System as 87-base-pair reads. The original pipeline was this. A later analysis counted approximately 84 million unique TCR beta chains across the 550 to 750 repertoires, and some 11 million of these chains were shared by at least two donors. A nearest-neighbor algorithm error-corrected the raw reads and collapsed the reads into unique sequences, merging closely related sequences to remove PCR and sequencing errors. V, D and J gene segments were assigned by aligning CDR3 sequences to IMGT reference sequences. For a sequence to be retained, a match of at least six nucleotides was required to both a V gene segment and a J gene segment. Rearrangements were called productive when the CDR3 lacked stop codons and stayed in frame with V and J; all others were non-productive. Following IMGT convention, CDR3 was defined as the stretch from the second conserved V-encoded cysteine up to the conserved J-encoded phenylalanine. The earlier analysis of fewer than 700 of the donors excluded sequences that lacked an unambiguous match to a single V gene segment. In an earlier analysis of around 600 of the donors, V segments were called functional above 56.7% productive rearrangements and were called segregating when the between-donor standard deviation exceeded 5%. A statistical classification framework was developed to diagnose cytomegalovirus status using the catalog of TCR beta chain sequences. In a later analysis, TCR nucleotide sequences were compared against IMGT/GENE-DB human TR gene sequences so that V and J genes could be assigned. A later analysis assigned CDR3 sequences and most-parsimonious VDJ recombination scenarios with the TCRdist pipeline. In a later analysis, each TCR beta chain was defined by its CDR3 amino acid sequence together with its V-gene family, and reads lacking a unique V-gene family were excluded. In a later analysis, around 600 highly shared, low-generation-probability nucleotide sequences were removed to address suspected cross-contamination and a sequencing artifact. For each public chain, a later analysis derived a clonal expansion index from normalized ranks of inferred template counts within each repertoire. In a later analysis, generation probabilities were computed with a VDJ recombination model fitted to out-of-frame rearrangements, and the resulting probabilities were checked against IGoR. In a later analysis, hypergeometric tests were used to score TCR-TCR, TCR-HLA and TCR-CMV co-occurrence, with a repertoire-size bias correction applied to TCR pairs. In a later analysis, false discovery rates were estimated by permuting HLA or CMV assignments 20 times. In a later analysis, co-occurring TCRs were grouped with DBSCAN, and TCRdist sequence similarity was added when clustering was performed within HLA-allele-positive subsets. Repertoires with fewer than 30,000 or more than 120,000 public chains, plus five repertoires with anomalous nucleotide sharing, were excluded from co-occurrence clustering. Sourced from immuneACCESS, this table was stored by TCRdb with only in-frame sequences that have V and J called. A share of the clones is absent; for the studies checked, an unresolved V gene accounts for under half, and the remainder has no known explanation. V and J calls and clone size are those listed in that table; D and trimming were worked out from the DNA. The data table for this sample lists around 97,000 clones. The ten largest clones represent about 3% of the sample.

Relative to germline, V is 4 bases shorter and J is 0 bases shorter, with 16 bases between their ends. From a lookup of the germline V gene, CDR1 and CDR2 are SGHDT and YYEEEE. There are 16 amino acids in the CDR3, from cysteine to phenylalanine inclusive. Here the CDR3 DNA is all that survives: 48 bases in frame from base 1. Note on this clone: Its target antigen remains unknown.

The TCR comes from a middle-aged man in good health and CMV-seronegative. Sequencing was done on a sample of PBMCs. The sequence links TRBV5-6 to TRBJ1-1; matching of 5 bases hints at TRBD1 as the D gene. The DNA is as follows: TGTGCCAGCAGCAGGAAAGGGGTCCCCTTGAACACTGAAGCTTTCTTT. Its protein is CASSRKGVPLNTEAFF.